One sample yielded the 2 T cell receptor beta chains listed below, sequenced in a study of CD8+CD57+ T cells in acquired aplastic anemia. Template material for TCR beta VDJ and CDR3 profiling consisted of genomic DNA. TCRdb passed the reads through MiXCR, listing each CDR3 protein once. The sample comprises approximately 170,000 distinct CDR3 sequences, 55% to 75% of which are singletons, and about 41% rests with the top ten. Input material: sorted CD4+, CD8+, or CD8+CD57+ T cells (not recorded which) from PBMCs. Receptor source: a human donor in good health.

Notes on this clonotype: Its ends do not fully match the called genes, so a read error is possible. V usage is TRBV7-3 and J usage is TRBJ2-5, with D maybe TRBD2 (6 bases). The CDR3 is 12 amino acids. The germline CDR1 and CDR2 sequences are SGHTA and FQGTGA. DNA for the CDR3: TGTGCCAGCAGTTTAAACGGGGGAACCCAGTACTTC. Residues: CASSLNGGTQYF. Combining the CDR3 with reference TRBV7-3 and TRBJ2-5 gives the whole variable domain GAGVSQTPSNKVTEKGKYVELRCDPISGHTALYWYRQSLGQGPEFLIYFQGTGAADDSGLPNDRFFAVRPEGSVSTLKIQRTERGDSAVYLCASSLNGGTQYFGPGTRLLVL.

V usage is TRBV2 and J usage is TRBJ1-6; no clear D gene. Trimming left V 2 bases short and J 10 bases short, with 9 bases between. In germline, CDR1 is SNHLY, CDR2 FYNNEI. The CDR3 spans 13 residues. The CDR3 spells CASSEQQGSPLHF. The DNA for the CDR3 is TGTGCCAGCAGTGAACAACAAGGGTCACCCCTCCACTTT.